A single sample is the source of the 20 T cell receptor beta chains below, sequenced in a study of early T cells in non-severe SARS-CoV-2 infection. From the 5' RACE reads, TCRdb called clonotypes with MiXCR, one entry per CDR3 protein. The sample contains more than 95,000 distinct CDR3 sequences, 15% of which appear only once. The sample comprised whole blood. The receptors come from an adult who was a healthcare worker with PCR-confirmed SARS-CoV-2 infection or an uninfected control (not recorded which).

This clonotype was counted many times. The chain recombines TRBV12-3 or TRBV12-4 with TRBJ1-1; maybe TRBD1 (5 bases). This CDR3 has 14 amino acids. The germline V and J ends were trimmed by 3 bases and 6 bases, with 14 bases remaining between them. This CDR3 is CASSFGGRAAEAFF. Written as DNA, the CDR3 is TGTGCCAGCAGTTTCGGGGGTAGAGCGGCTGAAGCTTTCTTT.

In this sample, this clonotype turned up a few times. The gene calls are TRBV4-1 and TRBJ2-7; no clear D. The V and J ends lost 1 base and 0 bases respectively, with 7 bases between them. Germline CDR1 MGHRA, CDR2 YSYEKL. CDR3 length equals 14 residues. In DNA form, the CDR3 reads TGCGCCAGCAGCCAAGGCAGTGCCTCCTACGAGCAGTACTTC. It yields the protein CASSQGSASYEQYF.

The CDR3 DNA sequence: TGTGCCAGCAGCTCCCGGACAGGCTTTTCACCCCTCCACTTT. This gives the protein CASSSRTGFSPLHF. The chain recombines TRBV3-1 with TRBJ1-6; 7 bases align to TRBD1. CDR1 is LGHDT and CDR2 is YNNKEL in the germline V gene (reference sequence). The CDR3 runs 14 residues. V shed 5 bases, J shed 9 bases, and the junction held 7 bases outside the gene matches.

This clonotype was counted a few times. The rearrangement links TRBV5-1 to TRBJ2-5, with D possibly matching TRBD2 (5 bases). Germline values: CDR1 SGHRS, CDR2 YFSETQ. The germline V and J ends were trimmed by 0 bases and 2 bases, with 8 bases remaining between them. The CDR3 extends over 14 amino acids. CDR3 in DNA: TGCGCCAGCAGCTTGGACCCGGGACAAGAGACCCAGTACTTC. This translates into CASSLDPGQETQYF.

In its sample, this clonotype was seen once. The chain employs TRBV29-1 and TRBJ1-1; 8 bases match TRBD1. With 6 bases clipped from V and 3 bases from J, the junction kept 6 bases outside the gene matches. The CDR3 consists of 13 residues. Germline-derived CDR1 and CDR2 are SQVTM and ANQGSEA. CDR3 DNA: TGCAGCGTAGCAGGGGGCGCGGACACTGAAGCTTTCTTT. This encodes CSVAGGADTEAFF.

The J gene is TRBJ2-4, the V gene TRBV29-1, with TRBD2 as a possible D gene (5 bases). V was pared by 1 base and J by 8 bases, with 12 bases between. Germline V CDR1 and CDR2: SQVTM, ANQGSEA. This CDR3 comprises 13 residues. DNA for the CDR3: TGCAGCGTTGAAGCCGCACTGGGAGACATTCAGTACTTC. This codes for CSVEAALGDIQYF.

CDR3 amino acids: CSAPGDWGNEQFF. The CDR3 nucleotides are TGCAGTGCCCCCGGAGACTGGGGGAATGAGCAGTTCTTC. The chain uses TRBV20-1 and TRBJ2-1; TRBD1 or TRBD2 may be the D gene (5 bases each). V was trimmed by 6 bases and J by 7 bases, leaving 16 bases between them. Germline lookup yields CDR1 DFQATT and CDR2 SNEGSKA (reference sequence). This CDR3 has 13 amino acids.

This clonotype was seen a few times. The V call is TRBV9, the J call TRBJ2-3; 8 bases align to TRBD2. Germline loops: CDR1 SGDLS, CDR2 YYNGEE. The CDR3 has 16 amino acids. V gave up 1 base and J gave up 1 base; unmatched junction bases: 5. The CDR3: CASSVQRAGGTDTQYF. The CDR3 DNA is TGTGCCAGCAGCGTACAGCGAGCGGGGGGCACAGATACGCAGTATTTT.

The sample holds a few counts of this clonotype. This chain joins TRBV5-4 and TRBJ2-3; D call uncertain. The CDR3 is 13 amino acids. The V end was cut by 1 base, the J end by 2 bases, with 5 bases between. Germline CDR1 is SGHNT and CDR2 is YYREEE (reference sequence). The CDR3 protein is CASSLKVTDTQYF. As DNA, the CDR3 is TGTGCCAGCAGCTTGAAAGTCACAGATACGCAGTATTTT. The entire variable domain, with the rest obtained from reference TRBV5-4 and TRBJ2-3, is as follows: ETGVTQSPTHLIKTRGQQVTLRCSSQSGHNTVSWYQQALGQGPQFIFQYYREEENGRGNFPPRFSGLQFPNYSSELNVNALELDDSALYLCASSLKVTDTQYFGPGTRLTVL.

This clonotype was picked up a small number of times. The CDR3 coding sequence is TGTGCCAGCAGCCACCGGACAGGGGCTGAAGCTTTCTTT. Its translation is CASSHRTGAEAFF. The chain joins TRBV3-1 to TRBJ1-1, with 9 positions matching TRBD1. Germline CDR1 reads LGHDT; CDR2 reads YNNKEL (reference sequence). CDR3 length: 13 amino acids. The J segment lost 6 bases and the V segment lost 3 bases, leaving 2 bases of the junction unmatched.

The chain employs TRBV12-5 and TRBJ2-1; D is possibly TRBD2 (6 bases). V shed 4 bases and J shed 7 bases, with 11 bases lying between them. Germline V CDR1 and CDR2: LGHNT, FRNRAP. The CDR3 sequence is 13 residues long. CDR3 residues: CASGWGTSNEQFF. The CDR3 nucleotides read TGTGCTAGTGGTTGGGGGACTTCAAATGAGCAGTTCTTC. Full variable domain (rest looked up from reference TRBV12-5 and TRBJ2-1): DARVTQTPRHKVTEMGQEVTMRCQPILGHNTVFWYRQTMMQGLELLAYFRNRAPLDDSGMPKDRFSAEMPDATLATLKIQPSEPRDSAVYFCASGWGTSNEQFFGPGTRLTVL.

The rearrangement links TRBV29-1 to TRBJ2-1, with 13 positions matching TRBD2. CDR1 is SQVTM, CDR2 ANQGSEA, per germline. The CDR3 totals 13 residues. Trimming at V came to 7 bases and at J to 6 bases, leaving 3 bases not matched to a gene. The CDR3 sequence: CSAGTSGANEQFF. DNA for the CDR3: TGCAGCGCCGGGACTAGCGGGGCCAATGAGCAGTTCTTC.

The chain has TRBV6-6 and TRBJ2-6; D unresolved. This CDR3 is 16 amino acids long. CDR1 is MNHNY and CDR2 is SVGAGI in the germline V gene (reference sequence). Trimming took 5 bases from V and 0 from J, leaving 11 bases between them. The chain's CDR3 is CASSRAVRSGANVLTF. The CDR3, as DNA: TGTGCCAGCAGTCGAGCAGTCCGCTCTGGGGCCAACGTCCTGACTTTC.

The chain recombines TRBV7-9 with TRBJ1-5; no definite D call. CDR3 length: 14 residues. Germline V gene data show CDR1 as SEHNR and CDR2 as FQNEAQ (reference sequence). V was cut by 5 bases and J by 10 bases, with 18 bases left in between. The CDR3 is CASSAEGLPSPQHF. Here the CDR3 DNA reads TGTGCCAGCAGCGCCGAAGGACTCCCCAGCCCCCAGCATTTT.

This clonotype was seen a handful of times. The V gene is TRBV7-3, the J gene TRBJ2-2; no definite D call. The germline gives CDR1 SGHTA, CDR2 FQGTGA. Trimming stripped 2 bases from V and 0 bases from J, with 7 bases between. The CDR3 sequence is 15 residues long. CDR3 sequence reads: CASSLLGSNTGELFF. CDR3 in DNA: TGTGCCAGCAGCTTACTGGGGTCGAACACCGGGGAGCTGTTTTTT. The complete variable domain, with remaining parts taken from reference TRBV7-3 and TRBJ2-2, reads GAGVSQTPSNKVTEKGKYVELRCDPISGHTALYWYRQSLGQGPEFLIYFQGTGAADDSGLPNDRFFAVRPEGSVSTLKIQRTERGDSAVYLCASSLLGSNTGELFFGEGSRLTVL.

The chain uses TRBV12-3 or TRBV12-4 and TRBJ2-2, with D possibly matching TRBD1 (6 bases). Trimming removed 0 bases at V and 5 bases at J, with 7 bases between. The CDR3 sequence is 14 residues long. The chain's CDR3 is CASSLARGTGELFF. As DNA, the CDR3 is TGTGCCAGCAGTTTAGCAAGGGGGACCGGGGAGCTGTTTTTT.

The chain recombines TRBV3-1 with TRBJ1-2; D uncertain. Looked up from germline, CDR1 is LGHDT and CDR2 is YNNKEL (reference sequence). This CDR3 is built from 15 residues. V shed 0 bases and J shed 3 bases, with 11 bases lying between them. CDR3 DNA: TGTGCCAGCAGCCAAGATGCCGGAGAGCACTATGGCTACACCTTC. Translation: CASSQDAGEHYGYTF.

The chain combines TRBV12-3 or TRBV12-4 with TRBJ1-1, with unresolved D. The CDR3 has 14 amino acids. V was clipped by 3 bases and J by 5 bases, with 13 bases between them. Here the CDR3 reads CASSLKGGETEAFF. CDR3 DNA: TGTGCCAGCAGTTTGAAGGGCGGTGAGACTGAAGCTTTCTTT.

This clonotype was seen a few times. The chain joins TRBV6-5 to TRBJ2-7; D ambiguous. The length of the CDR3 is 12 residues. Looked up from germline, CDR1 is MNHEY and CDR2 is SVGAGI. The V and J ends lost 7 bases and 3 bases respectively, with 10 bases between them. The CDR3 protein is CASTSQLYEQYF. The CDR3, as DNA: TGTGCCAGCACCTCGCAGCTCTACGAGCAGTACTTC.

This clonotype has only a few counts. V gene TRBV4-2 combines with J gene TRBJ2-2, with D maybe TRBD2 (6 bases). Per germline, CDR1 LGHNA and CDR2 YNFKEQ. Trimming cost V 3 bases and J 4 bases, with 12 bases left between them. The CDR3 runs 15 residues. The CDR3 DNA reads TGTGCCAGCAGCCATCCCCTGGAGGGCACCGGGGAGCTGTTTTTT. Its translation: CASSHPLEGTGELFF.